This T cell receptor beta chain was sequenced for a study of somatic mutations in cytotoxic T cells in rheumatoid arthritis. The CDR3 runs to 12 residues. Trimming removed 0 bases at V and 4 bases at J, with 4 bases between. Germline V gives CDR1 ENHRY, CDR2 SYGVKD. Profiled with immunoSEQ multiplex PCR; TCRdb holds only in-frame clones, not every one. The sample holds about 30,000 clones, approximately 78% seen once. The clonotype originates from an adult with rheumatoid arthritis. What was sequenced was CD8+ T cells sorted from blood. The V gene is TRBV10-3, the J gene TRBJ2-7; D uncertain. This CDR3 is CAISESAYEQYF. In DNA, the CDR3 is TGTGCCATCAGTGAGTCGGCTTACGAGCAGTACTTC.